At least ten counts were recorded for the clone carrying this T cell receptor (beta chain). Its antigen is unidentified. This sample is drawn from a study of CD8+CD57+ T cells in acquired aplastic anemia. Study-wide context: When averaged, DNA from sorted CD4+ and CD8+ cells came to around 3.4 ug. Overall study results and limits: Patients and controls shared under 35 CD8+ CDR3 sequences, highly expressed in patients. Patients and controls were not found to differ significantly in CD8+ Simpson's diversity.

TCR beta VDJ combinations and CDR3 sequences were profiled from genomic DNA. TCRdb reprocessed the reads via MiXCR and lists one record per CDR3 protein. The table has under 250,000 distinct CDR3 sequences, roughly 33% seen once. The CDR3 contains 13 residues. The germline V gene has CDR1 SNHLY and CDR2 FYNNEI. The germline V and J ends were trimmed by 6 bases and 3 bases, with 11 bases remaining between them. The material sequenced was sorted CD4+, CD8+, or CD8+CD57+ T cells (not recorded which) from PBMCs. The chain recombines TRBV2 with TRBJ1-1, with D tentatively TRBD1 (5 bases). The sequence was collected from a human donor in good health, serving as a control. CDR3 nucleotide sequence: TGTGCCAGCAGGGTCGGCAGGGACACTGAAGCTTTCTTT. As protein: CASRVGRDTEAFF.